This TCR beta chain came from a study of blood T cells in healthy people across ages. On the study more broadly: Capturing about one barcoded beta molecule per two T cells was achieved by template switching.

Trimming at V came to 1 base and at J to 3 bases, leaving 6 bases not matched to a gene. Per the germline V gene, CDR1 is SGHAT and CDR2 is FQNNGV. This CDR3 has 16 residues. Using a J-beta primer mix together with a sample-barcoded 5' primer, a second PCR was run for roughly 6 to 11 cycles. Every single cDNA molecule received a tag from a template-switch adaptor with 12 random nucleotides. From the 5' RACE reads, TCRdb called clonotypes with MiXCR, one entry per CDR3 protein. Of 450,000 to 700,000 distinct CDR3 sequences listed, 27% are singletons. The TCR comes from a woman aged 70-85 years in good health. The chain uses TRBV11-2 and TRBJ2-7; TRBD2 matches 10 bases. Sequenced material: blood. CDR3 nucleotide sequence: TGTGCCAGCAGCTTAGTCGGACTAGCGGTTTACTACGAGCAGTACTTC. Translated: CASSLVGLAVYYEQYF.